This T cell receptor (beta chain) was captured by sequencing in a study of T cell responses to AZD1222 COVID-19 vaccine. Study outcomes and limitations: Seropositive at baseline were only a handful of AZD1222 recipients. When two AZD1222 doses had been given, Spike-specific TCR breadth and depth rose. Females made up more of the donors, who were largely white British, and clonal diversity may have come out too low.

TCRdb's copy holds only in-frame clones and misses some; the assay was immunoSEQ multiplex PCR. Of 150,000 to 200,000 clones listed, around 93% are singletons. As to this clone: Its target is not known.

The sequence was collected from an adult in good health. The specimen was peripheral blood, collected on day 0 of AZD1222 vaccination.

CDR3 coding DNA: TGTGCCAGCAGAAGAACTGGGAAAGAATACTCTGGCTACACCTTC. Encoded protein: CASRRTGKEYSGYTF. The rearrangement joins TRBV19 to TRBJ1-2; D not resolved. Trimming cost V 9 bases and J 7 bases, with 24 bases left between them. CDR1 is LNHDA, CDR2 SQIVND, per germline (reference sequence). The CDR3 covers 15 residues.